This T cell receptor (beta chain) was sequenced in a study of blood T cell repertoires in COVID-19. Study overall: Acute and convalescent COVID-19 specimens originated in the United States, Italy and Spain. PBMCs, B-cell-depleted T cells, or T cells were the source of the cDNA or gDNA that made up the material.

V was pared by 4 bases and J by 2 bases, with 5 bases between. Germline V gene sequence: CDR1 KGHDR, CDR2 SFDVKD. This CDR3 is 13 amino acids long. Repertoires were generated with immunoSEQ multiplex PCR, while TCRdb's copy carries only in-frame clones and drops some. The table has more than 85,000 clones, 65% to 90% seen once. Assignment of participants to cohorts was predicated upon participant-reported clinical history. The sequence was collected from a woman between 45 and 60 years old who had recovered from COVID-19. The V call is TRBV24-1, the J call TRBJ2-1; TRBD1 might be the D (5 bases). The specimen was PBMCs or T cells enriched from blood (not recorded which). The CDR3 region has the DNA TGTGCCACCAGTGAACAGGCCTACAATGAGCAGTTCTTC. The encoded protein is CATSEQAYNEQFF.